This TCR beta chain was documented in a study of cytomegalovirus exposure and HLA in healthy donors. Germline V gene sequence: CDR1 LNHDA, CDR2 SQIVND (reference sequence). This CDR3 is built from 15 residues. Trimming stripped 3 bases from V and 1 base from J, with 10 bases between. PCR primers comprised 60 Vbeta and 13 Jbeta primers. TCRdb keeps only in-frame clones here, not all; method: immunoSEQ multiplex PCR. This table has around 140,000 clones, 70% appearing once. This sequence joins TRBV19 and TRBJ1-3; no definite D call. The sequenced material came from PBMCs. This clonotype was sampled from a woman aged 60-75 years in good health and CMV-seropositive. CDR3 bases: TGTGCCAGTAGTATTGGACTTCGGTCTGGAAACACCATATATTTT. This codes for CASSIGLRSGNTIYF.